A selection of T cell receptor beta chains follows, all from one sample in a study of blood T cell repertoires in COVID-19. The table came from immunoSEQ multiplex PCR; TCRdb's copy has only in-frame clones and leaves some out. The repertoire holds roughly 120,000 clones, with 70% to 90% as singletons. The sequenced sample was peripheral blood. All receptors come from a human donor in a cohort sampled during active COVID-19. The CDR3 runs from the conserved cysteine through the conserved F or W. A D gene is named only where the DNA matches it firmly. Rows may omit the clone size; those that give it use once, few, many or a size class.

J gene	CDR3 length	clone size	D gene	V gene	CDR3 DNA	CDR3 protein
TRBJ2-1	16	-	TRBD2	TRBV4-2	TGTGCCAGCAGCCACCAACTAGCGGCAGACTACAATGAGCAGTTCTTC	CASSHQLAADYNEQFF
TRBJ1-5	15	-	-	TRBV4-2	TGTGCCAGCAGCCAAGACGATCAGTACAATCAGCCCCAGCATTTT	CASSQDDQYNQPQHF
TRBJ1-1	18	-	TRBD1	TRBV6-6	TGTGCCAGCAGTCACCCGGGGCCGACAGGGTGGATGAACACTGAAGCTTTCTTT	CASSHPGPTGWMNTEAFF
TRBJ1-4	14	-	-	TRBV10-2	TGCGCCAGCGCTGCGATTGCAACTAATGAAAAACTGTTTTTT	CASAAIATNEKLFF
TRBJ2-1	15	-	-	TRBV28	TGTGCCAGCAGGAAGCAGGGAATTCGCTTCGGGGAGCAGTTCTTC	CASRKQGIRFGEQFF
TRBJ1-2	14	-	TRBD1	TRBV7-9	TGTGCCAGCAGCTCAGTGACAGGGGGAAATGGCTACACCTTC	CASSSVTGGNGYTF
TRBJ2-7	15	-	-	TRBV3-1/TRBV3-2	TGTGCCAGCAGCCAAGCCCAGGGTGGCTCCTACGAGCAGTACTTC	CASSQAQGGSYEQYF
TRBJ2-7	15	-	TRBD2	TRBV9	TGTGCCAGCAGCGTACTAGCGGGATCCACCTACGAGCAGTACTTC	CASSVLAGSTYEQYF
TRBJ2-7	18	-	-	TRBV4-3	TGCGCCAGCAGCCAAGATCGGGGTTCCCATTCCACCTCCTACGAGCAGTACTTC	CASSQDRGSHSTSYEQYF
TRBJ2-1	14	-	-	TRBV5-1	TGCGCCAGCAGCTTGGCAGGGGAACCAAATGAGCAGTTCTTC	CASSLAGEPNEQFF
TRBJ1-5	15	-	-	TRBV4-2	TGTGCCAGCAGCCAAGAGCGCAGGCCGAATCAGCCCCAGCATTTT	CASSQERRPNQPQHF
TRBJ2-7	14	-	-	TRBV18	TGTGCCAGCTCACCACTCTCTTCCTTGAGCGAGCAGTACTTC	CASSPLSSLSEQYF
TRBJ1-1	15	-	TRBD1	TRBV18	TGTGCCAGCTCGGAAGACAGGGGTTTGGACACTGAAGCTTTCTTT	CASSEDRGLDTEAFF
TRBJ1-5	12	-	-	TRBV12-3/TRBV12-4	TGTGCCAGCAGATTTGAGAATCAGCCCCAGCATTTT	CASRFENQPQHF
TRBJ1-1	13	-	TRBD1	TRBV7-9	TGTGCCAGCAGACAGGGGCTGAACACTGAAGCTTTCTTT	CASRQGLNTEAFF
TRBJ1-2	14	-	TRBD1	TRBV7-9	TGTGCCAGCAGCTTAGTGCCAGGGGGCGCCGGCTACACCTTC	CASSLVPGGAGYTF
TRBJ1-3	17	-	TRBD1	TRBV7-2	TGTGCCAGCAGCCCGAGGGACAGGTCAAGCTCTGGAAACACCATATATTTT	CASSPRDRSSSGNTIYF
TRBJ1-5	14	few	TRBD1	TRBV20-1	TGCAGTGCTGGTGGCAGGGGGCGCAATCAGCCCCAGCATTTT	CSAGGRGRNQPQHF
TRBJ1-5	15	-	-	TRBV6-5	TGTGCCAGCAGTTACAGTCAGGATAGCAATCAGCCCCAGCATTTT	CASSYSQDSNQPQHF
TRBJ2-1	16	-	TRBD2	TRBV11-2	TGTGCCAGCAGCTCCCGTCGAGCGGGGGGGCTCAATGAGCAGTTCTTC	CASSSRRAGGLNEQFF
TRBJ2-7	14	-	TRBD1	TRBV29-1	TGCAGCGTTGCCCGGACAGGACAAGCCTACGAGCAGTACTTC	CSVARTGQAYEQYF
TRBJ2-7	15	-	TRBD1	TRBV6-5	TGTGCCAGCAGTTACTCAGACAGGGGGTCCTACGAGCAGTACTTC	CASSYSDRGSYEQYF
TRBJ2-6	16	-	-	TRBV13	TGTGCCAGCAGCAAAAACCAGGGCTCTGGGGCCAACGTCCTGACTTTC	CASSKNQGSGANVLTF
TRBJ2-5	15	-	TRBD2	TRBV4-2	TGTGCCAGCAGCCAAGAGCGGGGGGGCCAAGAGACCCAGTACTTC	CASSQERGGQETQYF
TRBJ2-3	12	-	-	TRBV30	TGTGCCTGGAAGGGGTTTTCAGATACGCAGTATTTT	CAWKGFSDTQYF
TRBJ2-1	12	-	TRBD1	TRBV7-2	TGTGCCAGCAGTAAGGGACAGCGAGAGCAGTTCTTC	CASSKGQREQFF
TRBJ2-1	12	-	-	TRBV18	TGTGCCAGCTCTACAGGGTTAGATGAGCAGTTCTTC	CASSTGLDEQFF
TRBJ2-7	15	-	TRBD2	TRBV7-6	TGTGCCAGCAGCTTAATGGCCCTAGCGGTCTACGAGCAGTACTTC	CASSLMALAVYEQYF
TRBJ1-1	18	-	-	TRBV10-3	TGTGCCATCAGTGACCCGAGCCCCGACGGGGGGAGTAACACTGAAGCTTTCTTT	CAISDPSPDGGSNTEAFF
TRBJ2-7	15	-	-	TRBV28	TGTGCCAGCAGTTTAACAGGGAACGGAGCCTACGAGCAGTACTTC	CASSLTGNGAYEQYF
TRBJ1-5	15	few	-	TRBV19	TGTGCCAGTAGTACCGGCAGGACTGACAATCAGCCCCAGCATTTT	CASSTGRTDNQPQHF
TRBJ2-3	13	-	-	TRBV24-1	TGTGCCACCAGTGCGGAGGGAGAAGATACGCAGTATTTT	CATSAEGEDTQYF
TRBJ1-1	16	once	-	TRBV4-2	TGTGCCAGCAGCCAAGAGTCAGGGATAGGGTACACTGAAGCTTTCTTT	CASSQESGIGYTEAFF
TRBJ2-5	17	-	TRBD2	TRBV28	TGTGCCAGCACTCTAATGGGAGCGGGACTCCGGGAAGAGACCCAGTACTTC	CASTLMGAGLREETQYF
TRBJ1-1	13	once	-	TRBV5-6	TGTGCCAGCAGCTTACCGGGAAACACTGAAGCTTTCTTT	CASSLPGNTEAFF
TRBJ2-7	16	few	-	TRBV4-1	TGCGCCAGCAGCCAAGGACCCCGGACAGCAGACTACGAGCAGTACTTC	CASSQGPRTADYEQYF
TRBJ2-1	12	-	TRBD1	TRBV24-1	TGTGCCACCAGTGATTACAGGGGTGAGCAGTTCTTC	CATSDYRGEQFF
TRBJ2-5	15	-	TRBD2	TRBV9	TGTGCCAGCAGCGTTTTAGCGGGGGGGCAAGAGACCCAGTACTTC	CASSVLAGGQETQYF
TRBJ2-2	14	-	-	TRBV19	TGTGCCAGTAGTCGACAGAAGAACACCGGGGAGCTGTTTTTT	CASSRQKNTGELFF
TRBJ2-3	15	-	-	TRBV7-3	TGTGCCAGCAGTTCGCAGTCAATGAGCACAGATACGCAGTATTTT	CASSSQSMSTDTQYF
TRBJ2-5	15	-	-	TRBV6-1	TGTGCCAGCAGTGAACCGGTCGGGCAGGGGAATACCCAGTACTTC	CASSEPVGQGNTQYF